Listed below are T cell receptor beta chains from one sample, sequenced in a study of regulatory dendritic cells for organ transplantation. The protocol was immunoSEQ multiplex PCR, while the TCRdb copy is restricted to in-frame clones and leaves out a portion. Of about 21,000 clones in the sample, 85% to 90% were seen once. Antigen specificity for these receptors is unknown. Sequencing was performed on naive CD4+ T cells from blood cultured with dendritic cells. These receptors were taken from a human donor in good health. Both conserved end residues are part of each CDR3. The order of the fields is J gene, clone size, D gene, V gene, CDR3 protein, CDR3 DNA. A D gene is named only where the DNA matches it firmly. The size entry is marked missing in some rows and otherwise reads once, few, many or a size class.

>TRBJ2-7|.|TRBD2|TRBV6-5
CASSYSTSGRYEQYF
TGTGCCAGCAGTTACTCGACCAGCGGGAGGTACGAGCAGTACTTC
>TRBJ2-5|.|TRBD2|TRBV28
CASSGSGSGEETQYF
TGTGCCAGCAGTGGGAGCGGGAGTGGTGAAGAGACCCAGTACTTC
>TRBJ2-5|.|TRBD2|TRBV10-3
CAISESKGLAGDETQYF
TGTGCCATCAGTGAGTCCAAGGGACTAGCGGGAGACGAGACCCAGTACTTC
>TRBJ1-1|.|.|TRBV28
CASSFLKVQQLVTEAFF
TGTGCCAGCAGTTTTCTAAAAGTCCAGCAGTTGGTGACTGAAGCTTTCTTT
>TRBJ1-1|.|.|TRBV7-9
CASSPIRGQENTEAFF
TGTGCCAGCAGCCCCATACGCGGCCAGGAGAACACTGAAGCTTTCTTT
>TRBJ2-7|.|.|TRBV20-1
CSEGTPYEQYF
TGCAGTGAAGGTACCCCCTACGAGCAGTACTTC
>TRBJ2-1|.|.|TRBV7-9
CASSRRAGHSYNEQFF
TGTGCCAGCAGCCGGAGGGCGGGGCACTCCTACAATGAGCAGTTCTTC
>TRBJ2-3|.|TRBD2|TRBV4-2
CASSQDGALADTDTQYF
TGTGCCAGCAGCCAAGATGGGGCCCTAGCGGACACAGATACGCAGTATTTT
>TRBJ2-1|.|.|TRBV19
CASSRLPGTPNPRSYNEQFF
TGTGCCAGTAGTAGATTACCAGGGACGCCTAACCCTCGCTCCTACAATGAGCAGTTCTTC
>TRBJ2-1|.|TRBD2|TRBV7-2
CASSLSSLSGRSYNEQFF
TGTGCCAGCAGCTTATCGTCTCTTAGCGGGAGATCCTACAATGAGCAGTTCTTC
>TRBJ2-5|.|.|TRBV13
CASSLEARVETQYF
TGTGCCAGCAGCTTAGAGGCCAGGGTGGAGACCCAGTACTTC
>TRBJ1-6|.|.|TRBV28
CASGPRSPLHF
TGTGCCAGCGGGCCCCGGTCACCCCTCCACTTT
>TRBJ1-2|few|.|TRBV7-2
CASSLVGAVYGYTF
TGTGCCAGCAGCTTAGTCGGTGCAGTCTATGGCTACACCTTC
>TRBJ2-7|few|.|TRBV6-1
CASKVTPTSYEQYF
TGTGCCAGCAAAGTGACTCCCACCTCCTACGAGCAGTACTTC
>TRBJ2-5|.|.|TRBV7-3
CASRRGASEQETQYF
TGTGCCAGCAGAAGGGGGGCCTCGGAGCAAGAGACCCAGTACTTC
>TRBJ2-5|.|.|TRBV28
CASSSPGEEETQYF
TGTGCCAGCAGTTCCCCAGGGGAGGAAGAGACCCAGTACTTC
>TRBJ2-5|.|.|TRBV7-2
CASSLVRGQETQYF
TGTGCCAGCAGCTTAGTACGAGGGCAAGAGACCCAGTACTTC
>TRBJ1-2|.|.|TRBV19
CASSIYGFRTNYGYTF
TGTGCCAGTAGTATATACGGGTTTCGAACGAACTATGGCTACACCTTC
>TRBJ2-2|.|.|TRBV4-1
CASSQGPLGGELFF
TGCGCCAGCAGCCAAGGACCGCTGGGTGGGGAGCTGTTTTTT
>TRBJ1-2|few|.|TRBV2
CASSAQGEYGYTF
TGTGCCAGCAGTGCTCAGGGAGAGTATGGCTACACCTTC
>TRBJ2-7|.|TRBD1|TRBV29-1
CSVEIGTGSREQYF
TGCAGCGTTGAAATCGGGACAGGGTCCCGGGAGCAGTACTTC
>TRBJ2-1|once|.|TRBV2
CASSPYQRVRGYNEQFF
TGTGCCAGCAGTCCCTACCAGCGGGTCCGGGGGTACAATGAGCAGTTCTTC
>TRBJ2-2|once|TRBD2|TRBV27
CASSSGTRVSTGELFF
TGTGCCAGCAGTTCCGGGACTAGAGTCTCCACCGGGGAGCTGTTTTTT
>TRBJ2-2|.|TRBD2|TRBV2
CASSRGGTSGYTGELFF
TGTGCCAGCAGTCGGGGTGGGACTAGCGGATACACCGGGGAGCTGTTTTTT
>TRBJ1-5|.|TRBD1|TRBV18
CASSLTGQGYQPQHF
TGTGCCAGCTCACTTACGGGACAGGGCTATCAGCCCCAGCATTTT
>TRBJ2-6|.|.|TRBV5-6
CASVTNSRRSGANVLTF
TGTGCCAGCGTTACCAACTCCAGGAGATCTGGGGCCAACGTCCTGACTTTC
>TRBJ2-1|few|.|TRBV10-1
CASSSEGNEQFF
TGCGCCAGCAGTTCCGAAGGGAATGAGCAGTTCTTC
>TRBJ1-6|few|TRBD1|TRBV7-9
CASVGQENTNSPLHF
TGTGCCAGCGTTGGACAGGAAAATACTAATTCACCCCTCCACTTT
>TRBJ2-7|few|.|TRBV10-3
CAISDVAYEQYF
TGTGCCATCAGTGATGTGGCCTACGAGCAGTACTTC
>TRBJ1-1|.|.|TRBV28
CASSLSGVVAYWNTEAFF
TGTGCCAGCAGCCTCTCGGGGGTGGTCGCCTACTGGAACACTGAAGCTTTCTTT
>TRBJ2-5|.|.|TRBV19
CASSTRETQYF
TGTGCCAGTAGTACAAGGGAGACCCAGTACTTC
>TRBJ1-1|.|.|TRBV27
CASSLDRSMNTEAFF
TGTGCCAGCAGTTTAGACAGATCCATGAACACTGAAGCTTTCTTT
>TRBJ1-2|once|.|TRBV21-1
CASSPPLRGYTF
TGTGCCAGCAGCCCCCCTTTGAGGGGCTACACCTTC
>TRBJ1-1|.|.|TRBV7-2
CASSFLSRDTEAFF
TGTGCCAGCAGCTTTTTATCGAGGGACACTGAAGCTTTCTTT
>TRBJ1-6|.|.|TRBV7-6
CASSLGRNSPLHF
TGTGCCAGCAGCTTAGGCAGAAATTCACCCCTCCACTTT
>TRBJ2-5|.|.|TRBV30
CAWSVRREETQYF
TGTGCCTGGAGTGTACGCAGGGAGGAGACCCAGTACTTC
>TRBJ1-5|once|TRBD1|TRBV7-2
CASSFRDRGDQPQHF
TGTGCCAGCAGCTTTCGGGACAGGGGCGATCAGCCCCAGCATTTT
>TRBJ2-3|.|.|TRBV5-1
CASTRGAGSPDTQYF
TGCGCCAGCACCAGGGGGGCCGGGAGCCCAGATACGCAGTATTTT
>TRBJ2-5|.|TRBD2|TRBV7-9
CASGASGPRETQYF
TGTGCCAGTGGGGCTAGCGGGCCCCGAGAGACCCAGTACTTC
>TRBJ2-1|.|TRBD2|TRBV7-9
CASSLTSAYWLNGQFF
TGTGCCAGCAGCCTCACTAGCGCCTATTGGTTGAATGGGCAGTTCTTC
>TRBJ1-2|.|.|TRBV15
CATSRDPPSVLSGYTF
TGTGCCACCAGCAGAGATCCGCCCTCAGTACTCAGCGGCTACACCTTC
>TRBJ1-4|.|.|TRBV4-2
CASSQDWGEKLFF
TGTGCCAGCAGCCAAGATTGGGGTGAAAAACTGTTTTTT
>TRBJ1-1|.|.|TRBV5-4
CASQRGIGTEAFF
TGTGCCAGTCAAAGGGGTATTGGGACTGAAGCTTTCTTT
>TRBJ2-2|.|.|TRBV11-3
CASSSQGSYTGELFF
TGTGCCAGCAGCTCCCAAGGGTCATACACCGGGGAGCTGTTTTTT
>TRBJ1-2|.|.|TRBV15
CATSTITRDVDFYGYTF
TGTGCCACCAGCACTATTACCCGGGACGTGGACTTCTATGGCTACACCTTC
>TRBJ2-7|.|TRBD2|TRBV18
CASSPLQREVYEQYF
TGTGCCAGCTCACCACTCCAGCGGGAGGTCTACGAGCAGTACTTC
>TRBJ2-5|once|TRBD1|TRBV7-9
CASSSLDRGGTQYF
TGTGCCAGCAGCTCCCTTGACAGGGGTGGGACCCAGTACTTC
>TRBJ2-7|.|TRBD2|TRBV6-6
CASSYLGRVRNEQYF
TGTGCCAGCAGTTACCTCGGGAGGGTCCGAAACGAGCAGTACTTC